Shown below are 31 T cell receptor beta chains from a single sample sequenced in a study of regulatory T cells in long-lasting Graves disease (dated by TCRdb to the early 2020s). The sample's time point label, in plain terms: persistent/refractory GD, antithyroid drugs over 5 years with positive TRAb. For both TCR sequencing and RNA sequencing, RNA was extracted from PBMCs in TRIzol. Library preparation used multiplex PCR. TCRdb lists the instrument as Illumina HiSeq 4000. CDR3 regions were amplified by Arm-PCR with iRepertoire HTBI primers to construct TCR beta libraries. Using fastp at Q25 and MiXCR, TCRdb reprocessed the public reads and kept productive beta chains. Each entry merges the rows of one CDR3 protein and shows their most common DNA and genes. In all, the sample holds 700,000 or so distinct CDR3 sequences, and 25% to 35% of those were seen once. The leading ten clones occupy roughly 46% of the sample.

The sample in question was peripheral blood mononuclear cells (PBMCs), obtained when the disease was refractory, from a patient treated with antithyroid drugs. Receptors originate from a female donor with Graves disease.

In its sample, this clonotype was seen a few times. The gene calls are TRBV29-1 and TRBJ1-1; D is unresolved. Germline V gene data show CDR1 as SQVTM and CDR2 as ANQGSEA. This CDR3 comprises 10 residues. Trimming removed 3 bases at V and 1 base at J, with 0 bases between. This CDR3 reads CSVENTEAFF. CDR3 DNA: TGCAGCGTTGAGAACACTGAAGCTTTCTTT.

The gene calls are TRBV3-1 and TRBJ2-1, with 10 positions matching TRBD2. Germline V gene data show CDR1 as LGHDT and CDR2 as YNNKEL (reference sequence). J lost 6 bases, V lost 4 bases, and 12 bases had no gene match. The CDR3 runs 17 residues. CDR3 region: CASSLTLAGRATNEQFF. The CDR3 region has the DNA TGTGCCAGCAGCCTTACACTAGCGGGGAGGGCGACCAATGAGCAGTTCTTC.

This chain uses TRBV12-3 or TRBV12-4 with TRBJ1-4, with D perhaps matching TRBD1 (6 bases). The germline V and J ends were trimmed by 8 bases and 5 bases, with 15 bases remaining between them. There are 14 residues in the CDR3. CDR3 protein: CASGGPYPNEKLFF. CDR3 nucleotide sequence: TGTGCCAGCGGGGGGCCTTATCCAAATGAAAAACTGTTTTTT.

This clonotype has a handful of counts. The chain recombines TRBV12-3 or TRBV12-4 with TRBJ1-6; D may be TRBD1 (6 bases). This CDR3 is built from 14 residues. V lost 6 bases and J 10 bases, leaving 16 bases between the germline ends. CDR3 sequence (DNA): TGTGCCAGCAGCCTACGGGGGCAGGAATCACCCCTCCACTTT. Amino acid sequence: CASSLRGQESPLHF.

V and J are TRBV2 and TRBJ1-5; D ambiguous. V shed 5 bases and J shed 1 base, with 15 bases lying between them. Germline loops: CDR1 SNHLY, CDR2 FYNNEI. The CDR3 is 16 residues long. The CDR3 spells CASSLFLVGSNQPQHF. CDR3 DNA sequence: TGTGCCAGCAGTCTGTTCCTGGTTGGGAGCAATCAGCCCCAGCATTTT. The whole variable domain, filled in from reference TRBV2 and TRBJ1-5, reads EPEVTQTPSHQVTQMGQEVILRCVPISNHLYFYWYRQILGQKVEFLVSFYNNEISEKSEIFDDQFSVERPDGSNFTLKIRSTKLEDSAMYFCASSLFLVGSNQPQHFGDGTRLSIL.

This clonotype was picked up many times. The chain has TRBV12-3 or TRBV12-4 and TRBJ1-5; D ambiguous. Trimming stripped 3 bases from V and 2 bases from J, with 17 bases between. This CDR3 has 17 residues. CDR3 region: CASSFQVGGIGNQPQHF. CDR3 DNA: TGTGCCAGCAGTTTCCAAGTCGGCGGGATTGGCAATCAGCCCCAGCATTTT.

The V call is TRBV12-3 or TRBV12-4, the J call TRBJ2-2; D unresolved. V gave up 3 bases and J gave up 5 bases, with 13 bases separating them. This CDR3 contains 15 residues. CDR3: CASSFYTSGTGELFF. CDR3 sequence (DNA): TGTGCCAGCAGTTTTTACACCTCGGGTACCGGGGAGCTGTTTTTT.

The sample holds a few counts of this clonotype. The J gene is TRBJ1-1, the V gene TRBV19, with D hard to call. CDR3 length: 13 amino acids. Looked up from germline, CDR1 is LNHDA and CDR2 is SQIVND (reference sequence). V was shortened by 4 bases and J by 1 base, with 7 bases between the two germline ends. Written as DNA, the CDR3 is TGTGCCAGTAGTAATTCAGAGAACACTGAAGCTTTCTTT. Translation: CASSNSENTEAFF.

This chain uses TRBV5-1 with TRBJ1-6; a possible D gene is TRBD1 (6 bases). V lost 0 bases and J lost 8, with 12 bases in between. The CDR3 consists of 15 residues. Germline CDR1 SGHRS, CDR2 YFSETQ. The CDR3 here is CASSLAPGAYSPLHF. The CDR3 DNA follows: TGCGCCAGCAGCTTGGCGCCGGGGGCTTATTCACCCCTCCACTTT.

About this clonotype itself: The junction does not match germline at one end; this may be a read error. The chain couples TRBV5-5 to TRBJ2-5; the match to TRBD1 covers 8 bases. Germline assignment: CDR1 SGHKS and CDR2 YYEKEE (reference sequence). CDR3 size: 15 residues. The CDR3 DNA follows: TGTGCCAGCAGCTTAGGACAGGGCTTCCAAGAGACCCTGTACTTC. This codes for CASSLGQGFQETLYF. The full variable domain, completed using reference TRBV5-5 and TRBJ2-5, is DAGVTQSPTHLIKTRGQQVTLRCSPISGHKSVSWYQQVLGQGPQFIFQYYEKEERGRGNFPDRFSARQFPNYSSELNVNALLLGDSALYLCASSLGQGFQETLYFGPGTRLLVL.

The genes are TRBV29-1 and TRBJ1-5; 11 bases align to TRBD1. Per germline, CDR1 SQVTM and CDR2 ANQGSEA. The CDR3 is 13 amino acids. Unmatched junction bases numbered 5, after V lost 7 bases and J lost 6 bases. CDR3 amino acids: CSAGDRGAQPQHF. The DNA for the CDR3 is TGCAGCGCCGGGGACAGGGGGGCTCAGCCCCAGCATTTT.

This clonotype appeared once. J is TRBJ1-4 and V is TRBV7-9; tentative D call: TRBD1 (5 bases). Germline CDR1 is SEHNR and CDR2 is FQNEAQ (reference sequence). The germline V and J ends were trimmed by 7 bases and 6 bases, with 12 bases remaining between them. There are 13 residues in the CDR3. CDR3 loop: CASIDRGDEKLFF. CDR3 sequence (DNA): TGTGCCAGCATCGATCGAGGGGATGAAAAACTGTTTTTT.

V is TRBV15 and J is TRBJ1-5; unclear D gene. V was trimmed by 4 bases and J by 0 bases, leaving 10 bases between them. The CDR3 contains 15 residues. Per the germline V gene, CDR1 is LNHNV and CDR2 is YYDKDF (reference sequence). The CDR3 DNA is TGTGCCACCAGCAAAAGACTGATTAGCAATCAGCCCCAGCATTTT. Its protein is CATSKRLISNQPQHF.

This clonotype was picked up a small number of times. The chain couples TRBV13 to TRBJ2-3, with D perhaps matching TRBD1 or TRBD2 (5 bases each). Germline V lookup: CDR1 PRHDT, CDR2 FYEKMQ (reference sequence). V was clipped by 5 bases and J by 8 bases, with 23 bases between them. This CDR3 region has 16 residues. The CDR3 region is CASSHRDGGDLGTQYF. The DNA of the CDR3 is TGTGCCAGCAGCCATCGGGACGGTGGGGATCTCGGTACGCAGTATTTT.

This clonotype has only a few counts. V and J are TRBV5-1 and TRBJ2-3; TRBD2 matches at 11 bases. The length of the CDR3 is 15 residues. With 0 bases clipped from V and 4 bases from J, the junction kept 1 base outside the gene matches. The germline V gene encodes CDR1 SGHRS and CDR2 YFSETQ. CDR3: CASSLVLAGADTQYF. As DNA, the CDR3 is TGCGCCAGCAGCTTGGTACTAGCGGGAGCAGATACGCAGTATTTT.

The rearrangement links TRBV3-1 to TRBJ1-2, with D unclear. Germline V gene sequence: CDR1 LGHDT, CDR2 YNNKEL (reference sequence). The CDR3 runs 16 residues. V was cut by 4 bases and J by 3 bases, with 18 bases left in between. The CDR3 coding sequence is TGTGCCAGCAGCCCTGCGGCAGTACGGGCGGACTATGGCTACACCTTC. Protein product: CASSPAAVRADYGYTF.

The rearrangement links TRBV20-1 to TRBJ1-4; weak D call: TRBD1 (5 bases). Trimming cost V 7 bases and J 0 bases, with 12 bases left between them. Germline V gene sequence: CDR1 DFQATT, CDR2 SNEGSKA (reference sequence). The CDR3 spans 14 residues. Here the CDR3 reads CSVPTGATNEKLFF. CDR3 DNA sequence: TGCAGTGTTCCCACAGGAGCAACTAATGAAAAACTGTTTTTT.

This clonotype was seen a handful of times. An end of the junction differs from the germline gene, which may be a read error. V and J are TRBV20-1 and TRBJ2-7; D call uncertain. The V gene's germline CDR1 is DFQATT and CDR2 SNEGSKA (reference sequence). There are 12 residues in the CDR3. CDR3 protein: CSAREGDGPCSF. The CDR3 nucleotides read TGCAGTGCTAGAGAAGGAGACGGGCCGTGTAGCTTC.

The chain recombines TRBV7-9 with TRBJ2-7, with D possibly being TRBD1 (6 bases). Germline V gives CDR1 SEHNR, CDR2 FQNEAQ (reference sequence). Trimming took 5 bases from V and 3 from J, leaving 17 bases between them. This CDR3 spans 15 amino acids. The DNA for the CDR3 is TGTGCCAGCAGCCCGGACAGTAAGACGATCTACGAGCAGTACTTC. Protein product: CASSPDSKTIYEQYF.

There are a few counts of this clonotype. The genes are TRBV20-1 and TRBJ1-5; perhaps TRBD1 as D (5 bases). Trimming shortened V by 0 bases and J by 1 base, and 16 bases separated the two germline ends. The germline gives CDR1 DFQATT, CDR2 SNEGSKA (reference sequence). The length of the CDR3 is 17 residues. The CDR3 reads CSARERGVVTSNQPQHF. The CDR3 bases are TGCAGTGCTAGAGAGCGAGGGGTCGTGACCAGCAATCAGCCCCAGCATTTT.

The chain links TRBV27 to TRBJ1-5, with D tentatively TRBD1 (6 bases). V was pared by 4 bases and J by 7 bases, with 14 bases between. The CDR3 is 14 residues long. Germline V CDR1 and CDR2: MNHEY, SMNVEV (reference sequence). Here the CDR3 DNA reads TGTGCCAGCAGTTCCAACAGGGATTCCCAGCCCCAGCATTTT. Its translation is CASSSNRDSQPQHF.

Note on this clonotype: At one end the junction does not follow the germline gene, possibly because of a read error. V and J are TRBV20-1 and TRBJ2-2; 8 bases map to TRBD2. CDR1 is DFQATT and CDR2 is SNEGSKA in the germline V gene (reference sequence). The CDR3 covers 17 residues. DNA of the CDR3: TGCAGTGCTAGGAGTGGGACTAGTGGTTCGAACACCGGGGAGCTGGTTTTT. Its protein product is CSARSGTSGSNTGELVF.

A word on this clonotype: A much larger clone lies a single base off, so this may be a read error. The V call is TRBV30, the J call TRBJ1-2; weak D call: TRBD1 (5 bases). Trimming cost V 8 bases and J 1 base, with 11 bases left between them. Germline CDR1 is GTSNPN and CDR2 is SVGIG (reference sequence). The CDR3 has 12 residues. The CDR3 region has the DNA TGTGCCCCGTGGGACCTTAACTATGGCTACACCTTC. This encodes CAPWDLNYGYTF.

The chain is built from TRBV6-2 or TRBV6-3 and TRBJ1-5, with 12 nucleotides matching TRBD1. Germline CDR1 reads MNHEY; CDR2 reads SVGEGT. The CDR3 spans 17 residues. J gave up 6 bases and V 0 bases, and 6 bases lay outside the gene matches. The CDR3 region is CASSYSGTGGFGQPQHF. CDR3 nucleotides: TGTGCCAGCAGTTACTCGGGGACAGGGGGCTTTGGTCAGCCCCAGCATTTT.

Here the CDR3 reads CSARDYQRDTGELFF. The CDR3 nucleotides read TGCAGTGCTAGAGATTACCAGCGGGACACCGGGGAGCTGTTTTTT. The chain uses TRBV20-1 and TRBJ2-2, with D possibly being TRBD2 (6 bases). Germline V gives CDR1 DFQATT, CDR2 SNEGSKA (reference sequence). The germline V and J ends were trimmed by 0 bases and 3 bases, with 11 bases remaining between them. This CDR3 is built from 15 residues.

This clonotype was seen at least ten times. The V gene is TRBV29-1, the J gene TRBJ2-5; 10 bases line up with TRBD2. CDR3 length: 12 amino acids. Germline CDR1 and CDR2: SQVTM and ANQGSEA. The V and J ends lost 5 bases and 10 bases, in that order; junction bases with no gene match: 7. The CDR3 DNA reads as TGCAGCGTTATCGGACTAGCGGTAGGCCAGTACTTC. Encoded protein: CSVIGLAVGQYF.

Concerning this clonotype: A read error may be the cause here, since a much bigger clone is one base away. The chain combines TRBV12-3 or TRBV12-4 with TRBJ1-4; D not resolved. Gene TRBJ1-6 matches the end of the DNA better, so the J call may be wrong. CDR3 length equals 17 residues. CDR3 coding DNA: TGTGCCAGCAGTTTCATGTCCCCAAGCTCCTATAATCCACCCCTCCACTTT. Translating gives CASSFMSPSSYNPPLHF.

The chain links TRBV20-1 to TRBJ1-4; D remains ambiguous. The germline V and J ends were trimmed by 7 bases and 3 bases, with 12 bases remaining between them. From germline, CDR1 is DFQATT and CDR2 SNEGSKA (reference sequence). This CDR3 has 13 amino acids. CDR3: CSVTQSSNEKLFF. The CDR3 DNA is TGCAGTGTAACACAGTCTTCTAATGAAAAACTGTTTTTT.

This clonotype turned up a few times. The chain employs TRBV5-1 and TRBJ2-7, with D possibly called TRBD1 or TRBD2 (5 bases each). V lost 3 bases to trimming and J lost 6 bases, with 13 bases between them. Germline CDR1 reads SGHRS; CDR2 reads YFSETQ. This CDR3 comprises 13 residues. The CDR3 spells CASSSPGLAEQYF. CDR3 nucleotides: TGCGCCAGCAGCTCCCCGGGGCTGGCCGAGCAGTACTTC.

This clonotype has more than one count but fewer than ten. This rearrangement joins TRBV28 to TRBJ1-2; 8 bases agree with TRBD1. Germline CDR1 MDHEN, CDR2 SYDVKM. The CDR3 has 15 amino acids. V trimming: 1 base; J trimming: 5 bases; junction bases outside the gene matches: 6. The CDR3 loop reads CASSLYGQGGYGYTF. The CDR3 DNA is TGTGCCAGCAGTTTATACGGACAGGGCGGGTATGGCTACACCTTC.

This clonotype appeared many times. The chain links TRBV11-2 to TRBJ1-2; D unresolved. CDR3 length: 14 amino acids. The ends were cut back, 1 base at V and 0 bases at J, with 6 bases in the middle. Germline V gives CDR1 SGHAT, CDR2 FQNNGV. The CDR3 is CASSLVYANYGYTF. As DNA, the CDR3 is TGTGCCAGCAGCTTAGTGTACGCTAACTATGGCTACACCTTC.